The sequence of this TCR beta chain was determined in a study of beta chain features in type 1 diabetes. This CDR3 spans 14 amino acids. Germline-derived CDR1 and CDR2 are SGDLS and YYNGEE. The ends were cut back, 0 bases at V and 2 bases at J, with 8 bases in the middle. This clone has a handful of counts. As yet, its antigen is unknown. Of the isolated RNA, all was reverse transcribed, and so the sequenced material was expressed TCRB transcripts. The protocol was immunoSEQ multiplex PCR, while the TCRdb copy is restricted to in-frame clones and leaves out a portion. The sample lists about 650,000 clones; roughly an eighth were seen once. Study-level results: Whether TCRB rearrangement is influenced by HLA type went unresolved here. Patients with type 1 diabetes carried fewer insertions and had more deletions at their VDJ junctions. In patients and controls equally, PCR might favor templates that are shorter. Shorter TCRB CDR3s, moderately but significantly so, marked every one of the four CD4+ subsets in Type 1 diabetes patients.

The chain recombines TRBV9 with TRBJ1-2; the D is unclear. The sequenced sample consisted of naive CD4+ T cells from blood. This TCR was recovered from a man aged 25-45 years with type 1 diabetes. Here the CDR3 reads CASSVALANYGYTF. In nucleotides, the CDR3 is TGTGCCAGCAGCGTAGCTCTGGCGAACTATGGCTACACCTTC.